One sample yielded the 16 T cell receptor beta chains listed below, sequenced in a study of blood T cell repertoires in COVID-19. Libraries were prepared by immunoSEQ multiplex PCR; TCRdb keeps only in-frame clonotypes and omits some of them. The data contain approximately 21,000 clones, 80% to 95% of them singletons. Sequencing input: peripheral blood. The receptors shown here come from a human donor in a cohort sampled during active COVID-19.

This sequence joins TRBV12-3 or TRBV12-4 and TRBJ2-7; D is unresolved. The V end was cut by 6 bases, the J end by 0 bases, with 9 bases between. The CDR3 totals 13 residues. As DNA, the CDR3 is TGTGCCAGCAGCCCCAGGCCCTCCTACGAGCAGTACTTC. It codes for CASSPRPSYEQYF.

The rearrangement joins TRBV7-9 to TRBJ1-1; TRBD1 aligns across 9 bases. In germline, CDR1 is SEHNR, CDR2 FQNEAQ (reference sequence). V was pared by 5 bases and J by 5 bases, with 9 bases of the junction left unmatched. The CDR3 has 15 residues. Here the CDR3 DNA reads TGTGCCAGCAGCCCACCTTGGACAGGGGTTACTGAAGCTTTCTTT. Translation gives CASSPPWTGVTEAFF.

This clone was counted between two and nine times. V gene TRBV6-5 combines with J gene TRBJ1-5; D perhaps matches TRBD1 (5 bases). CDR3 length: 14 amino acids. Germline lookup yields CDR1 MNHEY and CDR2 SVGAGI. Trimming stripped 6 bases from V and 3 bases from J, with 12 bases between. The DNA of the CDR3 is TGTGCCAGCAGCCCCCGACAGTACAATCAGCCCCAGCATTTT. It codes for CASSPRQYNQPQHF.

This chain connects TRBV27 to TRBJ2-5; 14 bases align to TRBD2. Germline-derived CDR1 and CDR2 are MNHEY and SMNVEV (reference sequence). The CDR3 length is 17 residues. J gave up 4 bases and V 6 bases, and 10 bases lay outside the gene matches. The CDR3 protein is CASSPGTSGGRGETQYF. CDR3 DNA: TGTGCCAGCAGCCCCGGGACTAGCGGGGGAAGGGGAGAGACCCAGTACTTC.

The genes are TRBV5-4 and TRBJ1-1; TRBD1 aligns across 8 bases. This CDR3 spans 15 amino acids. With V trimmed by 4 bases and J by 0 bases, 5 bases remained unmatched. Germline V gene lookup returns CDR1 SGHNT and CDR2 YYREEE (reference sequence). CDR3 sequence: CASSPPTGVNTEAFF. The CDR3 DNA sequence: TGTGCCAGCAGCCCACCGACAGGGGTGAACACTGAAGCTTTCTTT. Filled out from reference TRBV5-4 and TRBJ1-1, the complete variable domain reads ETGVTQSPTHLIKTRGQQVTLRCSSQSGHNTVSWYQQALGQGPQFIFQYYREEENGRGNFPPRFSGLQFPNYSSELNVNALELDDSALYLCASSPPTGVNTEAFFGQGTRLTVV.

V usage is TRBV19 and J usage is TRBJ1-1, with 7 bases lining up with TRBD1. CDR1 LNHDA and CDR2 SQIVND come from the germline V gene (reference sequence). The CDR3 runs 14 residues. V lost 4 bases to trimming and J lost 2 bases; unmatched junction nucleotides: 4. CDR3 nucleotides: TGTGCCAGTAGTACGGGACAGAAAAACACTGAAGCTTTCTTT. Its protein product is CASSTGQKNTEAFF.

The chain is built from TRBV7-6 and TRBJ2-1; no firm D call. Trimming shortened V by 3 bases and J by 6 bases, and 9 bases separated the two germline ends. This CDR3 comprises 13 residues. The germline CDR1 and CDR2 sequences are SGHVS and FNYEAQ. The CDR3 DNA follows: TGTGCCAGCAGCTTTCGGTATGGCAATGAGCAGTTCTTC. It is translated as CASSFRYGNEQFF.

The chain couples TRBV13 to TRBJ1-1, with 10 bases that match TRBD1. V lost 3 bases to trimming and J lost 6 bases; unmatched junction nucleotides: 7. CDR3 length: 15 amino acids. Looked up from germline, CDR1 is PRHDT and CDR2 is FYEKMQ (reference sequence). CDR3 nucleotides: TGTGCCAGCAGCTTCGGGACAGGGGTGGGAGCTGAAGCTTTCTTT. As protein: CASSFGTGVGAEAFF.

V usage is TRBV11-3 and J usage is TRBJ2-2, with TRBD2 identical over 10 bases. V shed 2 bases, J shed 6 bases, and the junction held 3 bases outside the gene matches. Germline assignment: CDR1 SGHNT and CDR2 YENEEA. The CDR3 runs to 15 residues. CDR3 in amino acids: CASSLSLAGAGELFF. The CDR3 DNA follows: TGTGCCAGCAGCTTATCGCTAGCGGGGGCCGGGGAGCTGTTTTTT.

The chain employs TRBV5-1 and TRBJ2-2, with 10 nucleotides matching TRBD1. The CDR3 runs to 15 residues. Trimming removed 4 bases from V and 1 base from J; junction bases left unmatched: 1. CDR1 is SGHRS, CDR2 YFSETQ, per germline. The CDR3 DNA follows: TGCGCCAGCAGCCGGGACAGGGGGAACACCGGGGAGCTGTTTTTT. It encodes CASSRDRGNTGELFF.

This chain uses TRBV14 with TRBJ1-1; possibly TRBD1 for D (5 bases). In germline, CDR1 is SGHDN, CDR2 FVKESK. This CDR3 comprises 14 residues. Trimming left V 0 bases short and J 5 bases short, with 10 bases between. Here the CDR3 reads CASSQDLRGTEAFF. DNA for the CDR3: TGTGCCAGCAGCCAAGATTTGCGGGGGACTGAAGCTTTCTTT.

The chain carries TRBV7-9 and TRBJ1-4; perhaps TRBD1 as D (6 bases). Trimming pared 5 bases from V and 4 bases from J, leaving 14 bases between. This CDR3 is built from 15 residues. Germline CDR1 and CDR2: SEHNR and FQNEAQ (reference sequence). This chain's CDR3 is CASSPRTEFNEKLFF. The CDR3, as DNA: TGTGCCAGCAGCCCGCGGACAGAGTTTAATGAAAAACTGTTTTTT.

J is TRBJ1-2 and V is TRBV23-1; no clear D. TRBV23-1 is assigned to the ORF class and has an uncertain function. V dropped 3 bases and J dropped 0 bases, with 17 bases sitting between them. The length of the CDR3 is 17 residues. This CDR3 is CASSHAPPSKTNYGYTF. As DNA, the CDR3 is TGCGCCAGCAGTCACGCCCCCCCCAGTAAAACTAACTATGGCTACACCTTC.

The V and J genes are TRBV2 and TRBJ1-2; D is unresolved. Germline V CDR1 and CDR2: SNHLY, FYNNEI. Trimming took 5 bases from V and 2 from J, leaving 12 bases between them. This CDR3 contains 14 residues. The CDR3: CASSHYTVNYGYTF. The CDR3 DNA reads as TGTGCCAGCAGTCATTATACTGTCAACTATGGCTACACCTTC.

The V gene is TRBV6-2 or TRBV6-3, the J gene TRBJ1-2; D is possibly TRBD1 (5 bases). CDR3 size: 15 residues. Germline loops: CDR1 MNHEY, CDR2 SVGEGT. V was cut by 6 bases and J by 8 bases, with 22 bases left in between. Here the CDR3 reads CASSRIGQTARGYTF. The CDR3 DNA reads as TGTGCCAGCAGCCGTATCGGACAAACCGCTAGGGGCTACACCTTC.

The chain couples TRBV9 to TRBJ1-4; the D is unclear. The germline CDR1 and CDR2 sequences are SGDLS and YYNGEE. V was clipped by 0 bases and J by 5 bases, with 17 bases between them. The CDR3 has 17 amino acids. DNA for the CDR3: TGTGCCAGCAGCGTAGCTCCAGGTGGAAATCTCAATGAAAAACTGTTTTTT. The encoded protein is CASSVAPGGNLNEKLFF. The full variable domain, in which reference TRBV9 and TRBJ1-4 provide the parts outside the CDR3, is DSGVTQTPKHLITATGQRVTLRCSPRSGDLSVYWYQQSLDQGLQFLIQYYNGEERAKGNILERFSAQQFPDLHSELNLSSLELGDSALYFCASSVAPGGNLNEKLFFGSGTQLSVL.